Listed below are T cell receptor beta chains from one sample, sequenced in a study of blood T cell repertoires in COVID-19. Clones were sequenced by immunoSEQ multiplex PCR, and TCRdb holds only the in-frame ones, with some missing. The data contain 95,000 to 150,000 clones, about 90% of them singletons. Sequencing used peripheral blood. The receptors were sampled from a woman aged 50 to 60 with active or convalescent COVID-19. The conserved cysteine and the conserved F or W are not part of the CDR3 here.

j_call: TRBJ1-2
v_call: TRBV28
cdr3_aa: ASLRRDYGYT

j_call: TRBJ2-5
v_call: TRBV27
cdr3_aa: ASSLGRGAETQY

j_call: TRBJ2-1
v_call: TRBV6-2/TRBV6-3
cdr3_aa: ASSYSSSVPEQF

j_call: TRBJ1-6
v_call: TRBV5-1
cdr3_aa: ASSPSSYNSPLH

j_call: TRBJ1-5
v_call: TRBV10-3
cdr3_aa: AISELAGSNQPQH

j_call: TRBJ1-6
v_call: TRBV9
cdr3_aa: ASSPSGGSKDNSPLH

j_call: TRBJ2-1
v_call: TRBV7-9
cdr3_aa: ASSTPLHNEQF

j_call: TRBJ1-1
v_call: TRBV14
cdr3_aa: ASSHQGVNTEAF

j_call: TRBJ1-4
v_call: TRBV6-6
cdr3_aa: ASSSDMAPKLF

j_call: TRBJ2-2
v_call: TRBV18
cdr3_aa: ASSPQGAGELF

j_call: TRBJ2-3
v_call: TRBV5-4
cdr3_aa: ASSLPLSDTQY

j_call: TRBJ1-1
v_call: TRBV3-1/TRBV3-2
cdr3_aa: ASSQASRTAFMNTEAF

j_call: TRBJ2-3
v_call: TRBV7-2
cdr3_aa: ASSLASLAGADTQY

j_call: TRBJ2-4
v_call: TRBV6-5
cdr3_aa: AIQPGVKNIQY

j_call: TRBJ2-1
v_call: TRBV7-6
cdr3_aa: ASSLVVSSYNEQF

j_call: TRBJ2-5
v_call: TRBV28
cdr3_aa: ASKYSPRETQY

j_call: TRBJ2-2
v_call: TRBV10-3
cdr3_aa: AISAYGTRNTGELF

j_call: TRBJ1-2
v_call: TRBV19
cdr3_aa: ASSISSTANYGYT

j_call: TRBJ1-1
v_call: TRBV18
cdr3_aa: ASSPSSGNTEAF

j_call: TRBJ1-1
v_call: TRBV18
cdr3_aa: ASSPQLNTEAF

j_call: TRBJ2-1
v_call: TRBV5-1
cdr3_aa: ASSLVSNSYNEQF

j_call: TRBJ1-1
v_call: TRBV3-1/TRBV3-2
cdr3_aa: ASSQEEATAF

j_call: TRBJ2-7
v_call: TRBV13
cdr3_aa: ASRRGLSYEQY

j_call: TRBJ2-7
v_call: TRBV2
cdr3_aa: ASSQLGLAGGPEQY

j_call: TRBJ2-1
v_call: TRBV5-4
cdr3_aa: ASSLGVAGGYNEQF

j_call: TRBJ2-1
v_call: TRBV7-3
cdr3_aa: ASSPGTSTTDEQF

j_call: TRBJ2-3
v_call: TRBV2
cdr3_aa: ASDKKFGGGTDTQY

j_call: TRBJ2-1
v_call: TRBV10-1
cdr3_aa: ASSEGAGENEQF